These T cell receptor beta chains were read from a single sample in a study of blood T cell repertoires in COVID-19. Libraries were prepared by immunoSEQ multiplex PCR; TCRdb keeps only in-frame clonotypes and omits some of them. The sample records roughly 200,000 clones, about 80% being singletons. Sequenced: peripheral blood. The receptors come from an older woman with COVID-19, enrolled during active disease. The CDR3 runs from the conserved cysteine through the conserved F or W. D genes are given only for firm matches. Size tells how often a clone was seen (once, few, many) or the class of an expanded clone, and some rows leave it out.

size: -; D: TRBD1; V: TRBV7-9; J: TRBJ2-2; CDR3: CASSAKGARDTGELFF; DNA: TGTGCCAGCAGCGCCAAGGGGGCGCGGGACACCGGGGAGCTGTTTTTT
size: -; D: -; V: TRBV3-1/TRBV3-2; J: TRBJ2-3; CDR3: CASSRIGGPGGTDTQYF; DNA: TGTGCCAGCAGCCGGATAGGGGGCCCGGGGGGCACAGATACGCAGTATTTT
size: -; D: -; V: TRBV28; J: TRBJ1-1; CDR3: CASWGPVMNTEAFF; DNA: TGTGCCAGCTGGGGCCCAGTTATGAACACTGAAGCTTTCTTT
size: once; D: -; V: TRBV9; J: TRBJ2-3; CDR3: CASSVAAGDSTDTQYF; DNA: TGTGCCAGCAGCGTAGCGGCAGGGGATTCCACAGATACGCAGTATTTT
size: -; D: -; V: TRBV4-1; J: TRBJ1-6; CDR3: CASSQTRGLGNSPLHF; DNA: TGCGCCAGCAGCCAGACTAGGGGTTTGGGAAATTCACCCCTCCACTTT
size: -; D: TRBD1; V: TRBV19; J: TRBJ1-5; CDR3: CASRTTGTGYSNQPQHF; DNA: TGTGCCAGTAGGACTACCGGGACAGGCTATAGCAATCAGCCCCAGCATTTT
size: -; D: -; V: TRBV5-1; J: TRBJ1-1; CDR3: CASSQDPQGIAFF; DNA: TGCGCCAGCAGCCAGGACCCACAGGGCATAGCTTTCTTT
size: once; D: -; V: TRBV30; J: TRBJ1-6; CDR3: CASTGGVSAYNSPLHF; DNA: TGTGCCTCAACGGGGGGGGTATCAGCCTATAATTCACCCCTCCACTTT
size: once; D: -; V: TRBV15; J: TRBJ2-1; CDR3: CATSRGSAEATEQFF; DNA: TGTGCCACCAGCAGAGGTAGCGCAGAGGCCACTGAGCAGTTCTTC
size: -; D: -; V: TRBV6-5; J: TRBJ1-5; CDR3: CASRELSNQPQHF; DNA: TGTGCCAGCAGGGAGTTGAGCAATCAGCCCCAGCATTTT
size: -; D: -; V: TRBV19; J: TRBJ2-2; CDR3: CASSTPERSSTGELFF; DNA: TGTGCCAGTAGCACCCCCGAGCGGTCGAGCACCGGGGAGCTGTTTTTT
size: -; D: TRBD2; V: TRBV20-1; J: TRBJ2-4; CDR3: CSASFLAGGSNIQYF; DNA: TGCAGTGCTAGTTTTCTGGCGGGAGGGTCGAACATTCAGTACTTC
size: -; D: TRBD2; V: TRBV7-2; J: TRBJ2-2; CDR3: CASSLAGTSGAGGELFF; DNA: TGTGCCAGCAGCTTAGCGGGGACTAGCGGAGCGGGCGGGGAGCTGTTTTTT
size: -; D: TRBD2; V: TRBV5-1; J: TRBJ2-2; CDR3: CASSIRTSGGTGELFF; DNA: TGCGCCAGCAGCATACGGACTAGCGGGGGAACCGGGGAGCTGTTTTTT
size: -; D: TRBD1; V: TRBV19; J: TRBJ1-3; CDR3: CASSPQGALRSGNTIYF; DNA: TGTGCCAGTAGTCCACAGGGGGCCTTACGCTCTGGAAACACCATATATTTT
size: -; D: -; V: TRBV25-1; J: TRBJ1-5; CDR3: CATEEDQPQHF; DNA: TGTGCCACCGAGGAGGATCAGCCCCAGCATTTT
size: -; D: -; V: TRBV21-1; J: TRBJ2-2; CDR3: CASSNCRTGELFF; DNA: TGTGCCAGCAGCAATTGTCGCACCGGGGAGCTGTTTTTT
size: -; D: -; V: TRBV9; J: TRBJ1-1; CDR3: CASTFGPNTEAFF; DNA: TGTGCCAGCACCTTTGGCCCGAACACTGAAGCTTTCTTT
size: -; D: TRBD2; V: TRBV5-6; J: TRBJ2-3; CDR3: CASSPGLGSLTDTQYF; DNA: TGTGCCAGCAGCCCAGGACTAGGATCGCTAACAGATACGCAGTATTTT
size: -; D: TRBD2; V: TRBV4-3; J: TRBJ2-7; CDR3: CASSQEEIGLADNYEQYF; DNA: TGCGCCAGCAGCCAAGAGGAAATAGGACTAGCGGATAACTACGAGCAGTACTTC
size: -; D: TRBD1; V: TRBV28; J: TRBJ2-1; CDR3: CASSPLDRASYNEQFF; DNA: TGTGCCAGCAGCCCCCTCGACAGGGCCTCCTACAATGAGCAGTTCTTC
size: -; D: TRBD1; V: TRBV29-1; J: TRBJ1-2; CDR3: CSVRTGWDTF; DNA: TGCAGCGTGAGGACAGGGTGGGACACCTTC
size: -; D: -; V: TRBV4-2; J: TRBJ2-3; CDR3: CASSQAPLASTDTQYF; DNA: TGTGCCAGCAGCCAAGCCCCCCTAGCGAGCACAGATACGCAGTATTTT
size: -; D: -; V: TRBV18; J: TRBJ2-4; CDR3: CASSDAVNIQYF; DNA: TGTGCCAGCTCCGATGCGGTAAACATTCAGTACTTC
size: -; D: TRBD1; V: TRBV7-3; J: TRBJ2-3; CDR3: CASSSTGVAQYF; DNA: TGTGCCAGCAGCTCCACAGGGGTAGCGCAGTATTTT
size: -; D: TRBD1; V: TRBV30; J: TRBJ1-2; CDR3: CAWESGQGGGYTF; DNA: TGTGCCTGGGAATCGGGACAGGGAGGGGGCTACACCTTC
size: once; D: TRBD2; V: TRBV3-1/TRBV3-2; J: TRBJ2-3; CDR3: CASSQSSGGVTDTQYF; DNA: TGTGCCAGCAGCCAAAGTAGCGGGGGGGTCACAGATACGCAGTATTTT
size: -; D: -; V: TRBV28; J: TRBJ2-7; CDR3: CASSFYPGVYEQYF; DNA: TGTGCCAGCAGTTTTTACCCGGGGGTCTACGAGCAGTACTTC
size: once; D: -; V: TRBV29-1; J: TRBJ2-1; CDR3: CSVQRGTQYNEQFF; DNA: TGCAGCGTCCAGAGAGGAACCCAATACAATGAGCAGTTCTTC
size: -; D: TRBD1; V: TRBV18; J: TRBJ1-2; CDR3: CASSPLYGTGGEIYGYTF; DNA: TGTGCCAGCTCACCACTGTACGGGACAGGGGGAGAAATCTATGGCTACACCTTC
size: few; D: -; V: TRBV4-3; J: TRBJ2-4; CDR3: CASSQDVPGQGVGAKNIQYF; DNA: TGCGCCAGCAGCCAGGATGTCCCGGGACAAGGAGTTGGAGCCAAAAACATTCAGTACTTC
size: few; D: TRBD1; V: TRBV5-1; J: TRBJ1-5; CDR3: CASSTNGQGGQPQHF; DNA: TGCGCCAGCAGCACCAATGGACAGGGGGGTCAGCCCCAGCATTTT
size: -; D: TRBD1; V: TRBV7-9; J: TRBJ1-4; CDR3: CASSGRGLSNEKLFF; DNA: TGTGCCAGCAGCGGCAGGGGGCTTTCTAATGAAAAACTGTTTTTT
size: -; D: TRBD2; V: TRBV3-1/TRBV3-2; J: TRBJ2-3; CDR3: CASSQDLSGGHTQYF; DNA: TGTGCCAGCAGCCAAGACCTAAGCGGGGGGCATACGCAGTATTTT
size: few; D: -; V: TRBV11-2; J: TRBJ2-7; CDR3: CASRNLRGGYEQYF; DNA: TGTGCCAGCAGAAACCTAAGGGGTGGTTACGAGCAGTACTTC
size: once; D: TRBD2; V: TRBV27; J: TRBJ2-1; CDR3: CASSPEGTSGYNEQFF; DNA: TGTGCCAGCAGTCCCGAGGGGACTAGCGGTTACAATGAGCAGTTCTTC
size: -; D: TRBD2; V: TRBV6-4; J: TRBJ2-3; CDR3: CASSDSISSGDTQYF; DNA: TGTGCCAGCAGTGACTCGATATCTAGCGGAGATACGCAGTATTTT
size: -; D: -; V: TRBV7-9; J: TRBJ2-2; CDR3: CASSLRDSPTGELFF; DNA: TGTGCCAGCAGCCTGCGGGACAGCCCCACCGGGGAGCTGTTTTTT
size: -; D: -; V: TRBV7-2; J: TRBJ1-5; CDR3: CASSLVRTTGQPQHF; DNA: TGTGCCAGCAGCTTAGTCCGGACTACGGGTCAGCCCCAGCATTTT
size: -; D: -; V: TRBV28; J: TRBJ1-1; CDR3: CASSLSGVDTEAFF; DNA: TGTGCCAGCAGTTTATCAGGGGTCGACACTGAAGCTTTCTTT
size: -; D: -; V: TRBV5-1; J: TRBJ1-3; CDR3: CASSLGMAGSGNTIYF; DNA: TGCGCCAGCAGCTTGGGAATGGCAGGCTCTGGAAACACCATATATTTT
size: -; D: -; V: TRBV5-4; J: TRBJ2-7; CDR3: CASSFDSGEQYF; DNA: TGTGCCAGCAGCTTTGACTCGGGCGAGCAGTACTTC
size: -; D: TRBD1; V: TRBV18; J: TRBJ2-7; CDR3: CASSPTGGGGYEQYF; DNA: TGTGCCAGCTCACCCACAGGGGGCGGTGGCTACGAGCAGTACTTC
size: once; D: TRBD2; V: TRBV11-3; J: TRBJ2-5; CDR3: CASSLGWGAGGQETQYF; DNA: TGTGCCAGCAGCTTAGGGTGGGGAGCGGGAGGGCAAGAGACCCAGTACTTC
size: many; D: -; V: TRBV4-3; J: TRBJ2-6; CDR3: CASSQDQSRAGANVLTF; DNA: TGCGCCAGCAGCCAAGATCAGTCGCGGGCTGGGGCCAACGTCCTGACTTTC
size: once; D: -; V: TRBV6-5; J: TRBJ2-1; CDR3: CASSSDRYNEQFF; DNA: TGTGCCAGCAGTTCGGACAGATACAATGAGCAGTTCTTC
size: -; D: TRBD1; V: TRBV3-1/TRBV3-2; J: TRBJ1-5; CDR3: CASSQGQGQPQHF; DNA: TGTGCCAGCAGCCAAGGACAGGGTCAGCCCCAGCATTTT
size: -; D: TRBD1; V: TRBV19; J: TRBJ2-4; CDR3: CASSRPGQGSHIQYF; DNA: TGTGCCAGTAGTCGACCGGGACAGGGGTCCCACATTCAGTACTTC
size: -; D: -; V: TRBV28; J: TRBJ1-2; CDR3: CASSGRTVPYGYTF; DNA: TGTGCCAGCAGTGGGCGGACTGTACCCTATGGCTACACCTTC
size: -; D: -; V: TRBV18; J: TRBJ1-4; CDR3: CASSLSISAGEKLFF; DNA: TGTGCCAGCTCACTATCGATTTCTGCCGGGGAAAAACTGTTTTTT
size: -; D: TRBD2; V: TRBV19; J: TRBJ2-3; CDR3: CASSPTTSGTSFPTDTQYF; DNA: TGTGCCAGTAGTCCTACGACTAGCGGGACGTCCTTCCCCACAGATACGCAGTATTTT
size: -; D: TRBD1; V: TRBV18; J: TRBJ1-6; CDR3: CASSTGTGGNSPLHF; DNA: TGTGCCAGCTCAACCGGGACAGGGGGAAATTCACCCCTCCACTTT
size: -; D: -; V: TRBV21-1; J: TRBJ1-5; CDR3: CASSKAARQGNQPQHF; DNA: TGTGCCAGCAGCAAAGCAGCGAGACAGGGCAATCAGCCCCAGCATTTT
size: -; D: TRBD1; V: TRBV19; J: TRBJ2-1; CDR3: CASSGGQGRYNEQFF; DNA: TGTGCCAGTAGTGGGGGACAGGGCCGATACAATGAGCAGTTCTTC
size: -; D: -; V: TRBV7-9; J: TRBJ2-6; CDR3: CASSLRSGANVLTF; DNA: TGTGCCAGCAGCTTGCGGTCGGGGGCCAACGTCCTGACTTTC